This T cell receptor beta chain was captured by sequencing in a study of cytomegalovirus exposure and HLA in healthy donors. Study-level findings and limits: About 87% or about 30% of the time was how often most TCR beta V segments were productive, according to an earlier analysis. Later on, a genetic analysis was performed. It linked a missense variant in DCLRE1C with V- and J-gene trimming of TCR beta.

Those who donated were healthy bone marrow donors. The CDR3 covers 14 residues. Trimming left V 5 bases short and J 4 bases short, with 13 bases between. CDR1 is SSHAT and CDR2 is FNYEAQ in the germline V gene (reference sequence). With respect to this clone: The antigen remains undetermined.

Researchers ran the PCR with 60 Vbeta and 13 Jbeta primers. Using immunoSEQ multiplex PCR, the repertoire was profiled, and TCRdb retains in-frame clones only, with some absent. This table holds about 76,000 clones, about 81% found once. The sequenced sample consisted of PBMCs. This receptor was obtained from a woman between 40 and 50 years old in good health and CMV-seropositive. This rearrangement joins TRBV7-7 to TRBJ2-3; D is unresolved. CDR3 in DNA: TGTGCCAGCAGCCCCGGGTTAGAAGCAGATACGCAGTATTTT. Translating it yields CASSPGLEADTQYF.